These 10 T cell receptor beta chains were all obtained from the same sample, sequenced in a study of T cell responses to AZD1222 COVID-19 vaccine. Repertoires were generated with immunoSEQ multiplex PCR, while TCRdb's copy carries only in-frame clones and drops some. Of 180,000 or so clones in the sample, around nine tenths were seen once. Source: peripheral blood, taken 28 days after the second AZD1222 dose. The receptor source for this set is an adult who received the AZD1222 COVID-19 vaccine.

This clone has only one observation. The chain couples TRBV7-9 to TRBJ1-2; the D gene is possibly TRBD1 (6 bases). Germline CDR1 SEHNR, CDR2 FQNEAQ (reference sequence). V gave up 3 bases and J gave up 4 bases, with 9 bases separating them. The CDR3 runs 13 residues. In nucleotides, the CDR3 is TGTGCCAGCAGCTTTTCAGGGGCCTATGGCTACACCTTC. Encoded protein: CASSFSGAYGYTF.

The rearrangement joins TRBV19 to TRBJ1-5; TRBD1 is a possible D gene (6 bases). The CDR3 has 18 amino acids. Germline V CDR1 and CDR2: LNHDA, SQIVND (reference sequence). Trimming removed 6 bases from V and 0 bases from J, with 21 bases in between. CDR3 residues: CASSRTGIPIFSNQPQHF. DNA for the CDR3: TGTGCCAGTAGCCGAACAGGGATCCCTATCTTTAGCAATCAGCCCCAGCATTTT.

This clone was counted a few times. CDR3 protein: CASSYLRGAQETQYF. The CDR3 nucleotides are TGTGCCAGCAGTTATTTGCGGGGGGCTCAAGAGACCCAGTACTTC. The chain couples TRBV2 to TRBJ2-5, with 8 bases lining up with TRBD2. With 5 bases clipped from V and 2 bases from J, the junction kept 7 bases outside the gene matches. This CDR3 contains 15 residues. Germline lookup yields CDR1 SNHLY and CDR2 FYNNEI.

The chain links TRBV30 to TRBJ1-1; weak D call: TRBD1 (6 bases). The V gene lost 5 bases and the J gene lost 12 bases, with 16 bases spanning the gap. The CDR3 length is 11 residues. The germline V gene encodes CDR1 GTSNPN and CDR2 SVGIG (reference sequence). The CDR3 nucleotides read TGTGCCTGGTCGGACAGCCGAGGGTCTTTCTTT. This gives the protein CAWSDSRGSFF.

This sequence joins TRBV18 and TRBJ2-6; D gene uncertain. V lost 4 bases, J lost 0 bases, and 16 bases lay in between. This CDR3 has 18 amino acids. The germline gives CDR1 KGHSH, CDR2 LQKENI. CDR3 bases: TGTGCCAGCTCACAGTCGGACGGTTCAAGCTCTGGGGCCAACGTCCTGACTTTC. Protein product: CASSQSDGSSSGANVLTF.

The J gene is TRBJ1-5, the V gene TRBV10-3; D not certain. The CDR3 covers 14 residues. Germline lookup yields CDR1 ENHRY and CDR2 SYGVKD. Trimming shortened V by 3 bases and J by 6 bases, and 12 bases separated the two germline ends. The CDR3 DNA reads TGTGCCATCAGTGAATTCGAGGGAGGTCAGCCCCAGCATTTT. Encoded protein: CAISEFEGGQPQHF.

V and J are TRBV18 and TRBJ2-7; no clear D. Germline values: CDR1 KGHSH, CDR2 LQKENI. The CDR3 runs 13 residues. V was pared by 4 bases and J by 3 bases, with 10 bases between. The CDR3 bases are TGTGCCAGCTCACAAGGCAAAGACTACGAGCAGTACTTC. Its protein product is CASSQGKDYEQYF.

V gene TRBV6-1 combines with J gene TRBJ2-7; TRBD2 agrees at 12 bases. CDR1 and CDR2 (germline): MNHNS, SASEGT. The CDR3 consists of 16 residues. The trim removed 1 base at V and 2 bases at J, leaving 3 bases unmatched. The CDR3 sequence: CASSEGTSGDPYEQYF. The DNA of the CDR3 is TGTGCCAGCAGTGAAGGGACTAGCGGGGACCCCTACGAGCAGTACTTC.

V usage is TRBV3-1 (or the pseudogene TRBV3-2) and J usage is TRBJ2-7; D is perhaps TRBD1 (6 bases). Germline V gene data show CDR1 as LGHDT and CDR2 as YNNKEL (reference sequence). V was shortened by 4 bases and J by 1 base, with 17 bases between the two germline ends. The CDR3 has 16 amino acids. The CDR3 sequence is CASSRVRVTGSYEQYF. The DNA of the CDR3 is TGTGCCAGCAGCCGAGTGAGGGTGACAGGATCCTACGAGCAGTACTTC.

In this sample, this clone turned up once. The rearrangement joins TRBV5-4 to TRBJ1-2; TRBD1 might be the D (6 bases). Germline lookup yields CDR1 SGHNT and CDR2 YYREEE (reference sequence). Trimming stripped 7 bases from V and 4 bases from J, with 11 bases between. CDR3 length: 12 amino acids. The chain's CDR3 is CASHRGAYGYTF. CDR3 bases: TGTGCCAGCCACCGGGGGGCCTATGGCTACACCTTC.